This T cell receptor (beta chain) was documented in a study of beta chain features in type 1 diabetes. Study-wide background: Examination spanned around 110 million sorted cells from all samples.

CDR3 length equals 14 residues. V was shortened by 4 bases and J by 4 bases, with 14 bases between the two germline ends. CDR1 is MDHEN and CDR2 is SYDVKM in the germline V gene. Sorting with CD45RO/CCR7/CD25/CD127/CD95/CD27 yielded naive, central memory, regulatory and stem-like memory CD4+ cells. A word on this clone: Its target is unknown.

cDNA synthesis used the whole RNA isolate, giving expressed TCRB sequences. Clones were read by immunoSEQ multiplex PCR, and TCRdb kept only the in-frame ones, dropping some. The profile covers over 200,000 clones, with roughly 11% appearing a single time and approximately 0.015% taken by the ten largest. Broader study findings: When Type 1 diabetes patients were examined, their TCRB CDR3s proved moderately but significantly shorter in all four CD4+ subsets. The study left unresolved whether HLA type influences TCRB rearrangement. Patients' naive, central memory and Treg TCRB repertoires seemed closer to one another than those of healthy donors.

Sequences were obtained from naive CD4+ T cells from blood. The rearrangement links TRBV28 to TRBJ2-7; D unresolved. This TCR was recovered from a young man with type 1 diabetes. The CDR3 loop reads CASSSLGGRYEQYF. The CDR3 coding sequence is TGTGCCAGCAGTTCCCTAGGCGGCAGATACGAGCAGTACTTC. Complete variable domain (other parts from reference TRBV28 and TRBJ2-7): DVKVTQSSRYLVKRTGEKVFLECVQDMDHENMFWYRQDPGLGLRLIYFSYDVKMKEKGDIPEGYSVSREKKERFSLILESASTNQTSMYLCASSSLGGRYEQYFGPGTRLTVT.